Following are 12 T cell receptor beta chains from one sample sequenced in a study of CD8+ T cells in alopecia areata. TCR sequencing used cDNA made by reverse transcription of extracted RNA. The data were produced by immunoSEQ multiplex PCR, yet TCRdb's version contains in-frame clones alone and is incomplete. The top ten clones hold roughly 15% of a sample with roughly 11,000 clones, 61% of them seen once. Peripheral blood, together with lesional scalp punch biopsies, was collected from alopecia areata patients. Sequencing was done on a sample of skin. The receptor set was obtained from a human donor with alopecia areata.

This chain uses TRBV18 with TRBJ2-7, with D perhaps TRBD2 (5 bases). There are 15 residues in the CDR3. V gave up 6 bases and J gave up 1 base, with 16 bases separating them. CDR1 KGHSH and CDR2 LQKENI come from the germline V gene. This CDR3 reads CASSVRGGLSYEQYF. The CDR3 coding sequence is TGTGCCAGCTCCGTCCGCGGCGGGTTATCCTACGAGCAGTACTTC.

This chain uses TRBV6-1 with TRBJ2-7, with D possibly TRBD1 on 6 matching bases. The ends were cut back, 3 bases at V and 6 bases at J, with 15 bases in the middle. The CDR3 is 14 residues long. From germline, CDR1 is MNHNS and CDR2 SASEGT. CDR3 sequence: CASSDYRATSEQYF. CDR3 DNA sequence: TGTGCCAGCAGTGATTACAGGGCTACGTCCGAGCAGTACTTC.

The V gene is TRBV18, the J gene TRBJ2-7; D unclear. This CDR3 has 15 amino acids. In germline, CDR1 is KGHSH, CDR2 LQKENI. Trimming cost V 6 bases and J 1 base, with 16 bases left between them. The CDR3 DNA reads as TGTGCCAGCTCCCCCGGAGCGTCGGCTTCCTACGAGCAGTACTTC. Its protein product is CASSPGASASYEQYF.

CDR3 loop: CSVGGRYEQYF. CDR3 coding DNA: TGCAGCGTTGGCGGGAGGTACGAGCAGTACTTC. This chain links TRBV29-1 with TRBJ2-7; 8 bases align to TRBD2. CDR1 is SQVTM and CDR2 is ANQGSEA in the germline V gene. CDR3 length: 11 amino acids. The V segment lost 4 bases and the J segment 4 bases; nucleotides outside the gene matches: 0.

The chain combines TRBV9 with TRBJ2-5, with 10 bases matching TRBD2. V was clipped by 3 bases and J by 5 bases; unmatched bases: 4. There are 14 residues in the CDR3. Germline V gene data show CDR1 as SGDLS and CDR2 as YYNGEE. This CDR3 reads CASSGSGRVETQYF. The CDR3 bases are TGTGCCAGCAGCGGAAGCGGGAGGGTGGAGACCCAGTACTTC.

The CDR3, as DNA: TGTGCCAGCAGCCGGACAGAGAGAGAGACCCAGTACTTC. Translated, it gives CASSRTERETQYF. The chain is built from TRBV5-4 and TRBJ2-5; possible D gene TRBD1, 6 bases. The ends were cut back, 4 bases at V and 4 bases at J, with 11 bases in the middle. The germline CDR1 and CDR2 sequences are SGHNT and YYREEE (reference sequence). This CDR3 region has 13 residues.

The CDR3 DNA reads as TGCGCCAGCAGCCAAGATCGGGACATCCAGCCCCAGCATTTT. Residues: CASSQDRDIQPQHF. This chain connects TRBV4-3 to TRBJ1-5; weak D call: TRBD1 (6 bases). The V and J ends lost 0 bases and 7 bases respectively, with 10 bases between them. Germline V gene data show CDR1 as LGHNA and CDR2 as YSLEER. The CDR3 spans 14 residues.

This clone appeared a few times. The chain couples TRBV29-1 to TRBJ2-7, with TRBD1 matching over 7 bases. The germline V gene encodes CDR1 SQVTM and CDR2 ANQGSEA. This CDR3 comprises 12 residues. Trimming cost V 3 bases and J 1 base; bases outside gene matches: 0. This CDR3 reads CSVEGQSYEQYF. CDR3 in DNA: TGCAGCGTTGAGGGACAGTCCTACGAGCAGTACTTC.

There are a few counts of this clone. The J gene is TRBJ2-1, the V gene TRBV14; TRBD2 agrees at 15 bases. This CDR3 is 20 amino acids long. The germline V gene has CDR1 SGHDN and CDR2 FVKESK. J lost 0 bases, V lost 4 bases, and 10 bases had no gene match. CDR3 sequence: CASSPGTSGRKGPSYNEQFF. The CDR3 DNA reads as TGTGCCAGCAGCCCAGGGACTAGCGGGAGGAAGGGGCCCTCCTACAATGAGCAGTTCTTC.

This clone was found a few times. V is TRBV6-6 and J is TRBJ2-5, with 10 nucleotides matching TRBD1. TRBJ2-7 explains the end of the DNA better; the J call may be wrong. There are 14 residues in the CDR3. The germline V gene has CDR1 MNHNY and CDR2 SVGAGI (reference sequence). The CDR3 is CASSAGTGAYEQYF. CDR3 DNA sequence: TGTGCCAGCAGCGCCGGGACAGGGGCCTACGAGCAGTACTTC.

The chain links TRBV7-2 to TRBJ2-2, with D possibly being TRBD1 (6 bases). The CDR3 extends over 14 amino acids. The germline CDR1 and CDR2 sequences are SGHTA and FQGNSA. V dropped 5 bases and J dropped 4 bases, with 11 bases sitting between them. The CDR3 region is CASSRGHTTGELFF. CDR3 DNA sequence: TGTGCCAGCAGCAGGGGACATACCACCGGGGAGCTGTTTTTT.

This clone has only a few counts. The CDR3 DNA sequence: TGCAGCGTTGAAAAATCGGAGAACACTGAAGCTTTCTTT. Its protein product is CSVEKSENTEAFF. The V and J genes are TRBV29-1 and TRBJ1-1; D is uncertain. Germline V gene lookup returns CDR1 SQVTM and CDR2 ANQGSEA. This CDR3 comprises 13 residues. V shed 2 bases and J shed 1 base, with 8 bases lying between them.